The entry below describes one T cell receptor beta chain. These data are taken from a study of blood T cell repertoires in COVID-19. The CDR3 is made up of 17 amino acids. CDR1 is MDHEN and CDR2 is SYDVKM in the germline V gene. The ends were cut back, 1 base at V and 0 bases at J, with 13 bases in the middle. TCRdb's table, derived via immunoSEQ multiplex PCR, lists solely in-frame clones and lacks some. Of some 110,000 clones listed, around four fifths were seen once; the top ten hold less than 8%. The sample taken for sequencing was peripheral blood. The TCR originated in a man aged 65 to 85 with acute or convalescent COVID-19. The chain carries TRBV28 and TRBJ1-5, with a weak D call TRBD1 (5 bases). CDR3 sequence reads: CASSLSWGTTSNQPQHF. CDR3 sequence (DNA): TGTGCCAGCAGTTTATCTTGGGGGACTACTAGCAATCAGCCCCAGCATTTT.